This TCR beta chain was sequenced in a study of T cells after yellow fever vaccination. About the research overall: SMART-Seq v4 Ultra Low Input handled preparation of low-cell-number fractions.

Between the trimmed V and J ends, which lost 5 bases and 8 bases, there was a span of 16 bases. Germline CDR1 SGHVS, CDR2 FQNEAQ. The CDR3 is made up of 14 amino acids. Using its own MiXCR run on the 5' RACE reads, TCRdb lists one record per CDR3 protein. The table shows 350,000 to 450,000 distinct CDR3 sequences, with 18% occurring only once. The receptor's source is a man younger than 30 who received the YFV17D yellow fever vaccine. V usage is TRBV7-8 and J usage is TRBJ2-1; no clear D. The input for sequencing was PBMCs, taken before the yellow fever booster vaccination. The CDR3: CASSPARVKHEQFF. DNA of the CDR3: TGTGCCAGCAGCCCCGCTAGGGTGAAGCATGAGCAGTTCTTC.